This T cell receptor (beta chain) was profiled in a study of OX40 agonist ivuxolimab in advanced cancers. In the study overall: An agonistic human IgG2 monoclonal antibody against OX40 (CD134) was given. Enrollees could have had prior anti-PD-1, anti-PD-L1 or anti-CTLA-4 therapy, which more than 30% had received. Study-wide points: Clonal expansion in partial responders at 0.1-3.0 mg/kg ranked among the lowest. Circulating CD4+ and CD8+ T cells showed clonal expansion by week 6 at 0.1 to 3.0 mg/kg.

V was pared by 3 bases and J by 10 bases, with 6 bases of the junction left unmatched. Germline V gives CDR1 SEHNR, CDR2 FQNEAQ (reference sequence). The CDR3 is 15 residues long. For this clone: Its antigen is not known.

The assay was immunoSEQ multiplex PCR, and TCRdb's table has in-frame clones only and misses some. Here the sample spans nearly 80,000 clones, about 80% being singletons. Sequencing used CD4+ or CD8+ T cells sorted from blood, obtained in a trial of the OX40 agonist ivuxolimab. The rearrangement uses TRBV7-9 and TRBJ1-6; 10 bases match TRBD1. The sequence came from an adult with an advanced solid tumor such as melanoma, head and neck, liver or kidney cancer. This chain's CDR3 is CASSFGQGDRSPLHF. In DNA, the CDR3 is TGTGCCAGCAGCTTCGGACAGGGGGATCGGTCACCCCTCCACTTT.